This is a list of T cell receptor beta chains from one sample in a study of blood T cell repertoires in COVID-19. The repertoire was sequenced with immunoSEQ multiplex PCR; TCRdb's copy has only in-frame clones and lacks some. Of tens of thousands of clones listed, approximately 83% were seen once; the top ten hold approximately 4.1%. Material for sequencing was peripheral blood. All receptors come from a woman aged 60-75 years with acute or convalescent COVID-19. Both conserved end residues are part of each CDR3. The D gene is left open where the match is weak. Where a row states a size, it is once, few, many or the class of an expanded clone; other rows omit it.

TGTGCCAGCAGTTTAGTCTCCAACTCTGATACGCAGTATTTT	CASSLVSNSDTQYF	-	TRBV28	TRBJ2-3	few
TGTGCCAGCAGCTTAATGGGCAGCGGAAGAATGAACACTGAAGCTTTCTTT	CASSLMGSGRMNTEAFF	-	TRBV7-3	TRBJ1-1	-
TGTGGGGTAGGGGCAGAACCAAATTCACCCCTCCACTTT	CGVGAEPNSPLHF	-	TRBV6-5	TRBJ1-6	-
TGTGCCATCAGTGTTCGGGACATGAACACTGAAGCTTTCTTT	CAISVRDMNTEAFF	-	TRBV10-3	TRBJ1-1	-
TGCGCCAGCAGCTTGGCCATCACTGACTTTCAAGAGACCCAGTACTTC	CASSLAITDFQETQYF	-	TRBV5-1	TRBJ2-5	-
TGTGCCAGTAATCCCACCCCAGCGGGGGGGAACGGGGAGCTGTTTTTT	CASNPTPAGGNGELFF	TRBD2	TRBV19	TRBJ2-2	-
TGTGCCACCAGTGATGACAGGGTAGAATCCTACAATGAGCAGTTCTTC	CATSDDRVESYNEQFF	TRBD1	TRBV24-1	TRBJ2-1	-
TGCGCCAGCAGCTTGGGGACAGGGGGATGGTACGAGCAGTACTTC	CASSLGTGGWYEQYF	TRBD1	TRBV5-1	TRBJ2-7	-
TGCGCCAGCAGCTTAAATACAGGGGGCTTTGGGGAGCAGTACTTC	CASSLNTGGFGEQYF	TRBD1	TRBV5-1	TRBJ2-7	-
TGTGCCAGCAGTGAACTAGCGAGAAGCTCCTACGAGCAGTACTTC	CASSELARSSYEQYF	-	TRBV6-1	TRBJ2-7	-
TGTGCCAGCAGTTTAGCGGGGGTCTCCTACAATGAGCAGTTCTTC	CASSLAGVSYNEQFF	TRBD2	TRBV6-5	TRBJ2-1	-
TGTGCCAGCAGCACAGGGTTACAGGGCTACACCTTC	CASSTGLQGYTF	-	TRBV27	TRBJ1-2	-
TGTGCCACCAGTGATTGGAGGACCGGGGAGCTGTTTTTT	CATSDWRTGELFF	-	TRBV24-1	TRBJ2-2	-
TGTGCCAGTAGTAGCGGGCAACAAGAGACCCAGTACTTC	CASSSGQQETQYF	-	TRBV19	TRBJ2-5	-
TGCGCCAGCAGCCAGGGACAGGGCGTCAATGAGCAGTTCTTC	CASSQGQGVNEQFF	TRBD1	TRBV5-1	TRBJ2-1	-
TGCGCCAGCAGCTTGGACAGAAATCAGCCCCAGCATTTT	CASSLDRNQPQHF	-	TRBV5-1	TRBJ1-5	few
TGCGCCAGCAGCTCGGGACAGGGGACAACTAATGAAAAACTGTTTTTT	CASSSGQGTTNEKLFF	TRBD1	TRBV4-1	TRBJ1-4	-
TGTGCCAGCAGCAAAGGGCTAGCTCCTAGAGAGCAGTTCTTC	CASSKGLAPREQFF	-	TRBV21-1	TRBJ2-1	-
TGTGCCAGCAGCCAAGGGACAGGGGGCTGGGGCACTGAAGCTTTCTTT	CASSQGTGGWGTEAFF	TRBD1	TRBV5-4	TRBJ1-1	once
TGCAGCGTTGCACAGGGGGGGCCATCCTACGAGCAGTACTTC	CSVAQGGPSYEQYF	-	TRBV29-1	TRBJ2-7	-
TGCGCCAGCAGCCGCTCTTTAACCGCACGGGACAGGGGCTACGAGCAGTACTTC	CASSRSLTARDRGYEQYF	TRBD1	TRBV4-1	TRBJ2-7	-
TGTGCCAGCAGCGGGGACAGGGGTAAATCACCCCTCCACTTT	CASSGDRGKSPLHF	TRBD1	TRBV11-3	TRBJ1-6	-
TGTGCAAGTCGCTTAGAGGGCCGGGGAAGAGGGAAACTGTTTTTT	CASRLEGRGRGKLFF	-	TRBV12-2	TRBJ1-4	-
TGTGCCATCAGCTCCGGGACAGATCAGCCCCAGCATTTT	CAISSGTDQPQHF	TRBD1	TRBV10-3	TRBJ1-5	-
TGTGCCAGCAGTCCAGGGGTTAGTGAAAAACTGTTTTTT	CASSPGVSEKLFF	-	TRBV14	TRBJ1-4	-
TGTGCCAGCAGCCCCTTTAGCACAGATACGCAGTATTTT	CASSPFSTDTQYF	-	TRBV3-1/TRBV3-2	TRBJ2-3	-
TGTGCCAGCAGGGATCTGGGGGCGCCTGAATATGGCTACACCTTC	CASRDLGAPEYGYTF	-	TRBV6-5	TRBJ1-2	few
TGTGCCAGTAGTTTGGTAGCGGGGGGGCCCCAGAGTGAGCAGTTCTTC	CASSLVAGGPQSEQFF	TRBD2	TRBV19	TRBJ2-1	-
TGTGCCAGCAGCTCCCGGGGGGGGTGGACAGATACGCAGTATTTT	CASSSRGGWTDTQYF	TRBD2	TRBV7-6	TRBJ2-3	-
TGTGCCTGGAGTGTTTCCCTTTCCGGGACAGGTGGGGCTTTCTTT	CAWSVSLSGTGGAFF	TRBD1	TRBV30	TRBJ1-1	-
TGTGCCAGCAGGGGACTAGTATCCTACAATGAGCAGTTCTTC	CASRGLVSYNEQFF	TRBD2	TRBV6-5	TRBJ2-1	-
TGTGCCAGTAGGACAGGGTGGCAAACCGGGGAGCTGTTTTTT	CASRTGWQTGELFF	TRBD1	TRBV19	TRBJ2-2	-
TGTGCCAGCTCACCACCGGGAGACAATCAGCCCCAGCATTTT	CASSPPGDNQPQHF	-	TRBV18	TRBJ1-5	-
TGTGCCAGCAGCTTAGAACCCTCTGGCGGCCAGCATTTT	CASSLEPSGGQHF	-	TRBV11-2	TRBJ1-5	few
TGTGCCACCAGCAGAGAGGGGCCCCTCCGGGAGTACAATCAGCCCCAGCATTTT	CATSREGPLREYNQPQHF	-	TRBV15	TRBJ1-5	-
TGTGCCTTAGACTTAAACACAGATACGCAGTATTTT	CALDLNTDTQYF	-	TRBV30	TRBJ2-3	-
TGTGCCAGCAGTCCCGCAGGGGAATATGGCTACACCTTC	CASSPAGEYGYTF	-	TRBV12-3/TRBV12-4	TRBJ1-2	-
TGTGCCAGCTCACCAGGGACAACTCATGAAAAACTGTTTTTT	CASSPGTTHEKLFF	-	TRBV18	TRBJ1-4	-
TGCGCCAGCAGCCAAGATGGGACAGGGGCGGGCTATGGCTACACCTTC	CASSQDGTGAGYGYTF	TRBD1	TRBV4-1	TRBJ1-2	-
TGTGCCAGCAGCTTAATTCGAGGCGGGGGTTCCACTGAAGCTTTCTTT	CASSLIRGGGSTEAFF	-	TRBV7-2	TRBJ1-1	-
TGTGCCAGTAGCAGGAGGGGAGGGACAGGGGGGACCGGGGAGCTGTTTTTT	CASSRRGGTGGTGELFF	TRBD1	TRBV19	TRBJ2-2	-
TGTGCCAGCAGCCAAGTTATTAGCGGGGGGGATGTTGACGAGCAGTACTTC	CASSQVISGGDVDEQYF	TRBD2	TRBV4-2	TRBJ2-7	-
TGTGCCAGCTCCCGAGGGGATACGCAGTATTTT	CASSRGDTQYF	-	TRBV7-9	TRBJ2-3	-
TGCGCCAGCAGCCCACAGGGGTATAGCAATCAGCCCCAGCATTTT	CASSPQGYSNQPQHF	TRBD1	TRBV5-1	TRBJ1-5	few
TGTGCCAGCAGCTCACGCGGCGGACACTCTGGAAACACCATATATTTT	CASSSRGGHSGNTIYF	-	TRBV13	TRBJ1-3	-
TGTGCCAGCACGGGAGGGGGCTGGAACACCATATATTTT	CASTGGGWNTIYF	TRBD1	TRBV6-6	TRBJ1-3	-
TGTGCCAGCAGCGTAGACAGGGGGTTAAACACTGAAGCTTTCTTT	CASSVDRGLNTEAFF	TRBD1	TRBV9	TRBJ1-1	-
TGTGCCAGCAGCATGGGACAGGGAGGATTTTACACCGGGGAGCTGTTTTTT	CASSMGQGGFYTGELFF	TRBD1	TRBV7-9	TRBJ2-2	-
TGCGCCAGCAGCACACAAGACAGGTCATACTACGAGCAGTACTTC	CASSTQDRSYYEQYF	-	TRBV5-1	TRBJ2-7	-
TGTGCCAGCAGCTTACTGGACAGGGGAGGGAAGCCACCCCTCCACTTT	CASSLLDRGGKPPLHF	TRBD1	TRBV11-1	TRBJ1-6	-
TGTGCCAGCAGCACACCCTTTGGAGCGGGGGCCTCCTACAATGAGCAGTTCTTC	CASSTPFGAGASYNEQFF	TRBD2	TRBV5-4	TRBJ2-1	-
TGTGCCAGCAGTCGACAACCTGGAGGATTCTACGAGCAGTACTTC	CASSRQPGGFYEQYF	-	TRBV3-1/TRBV3-2	TRBJ2-7	many
TGTGCCAGCAGCCCCCCCCAGGGAAGCTCTGGAAACACCATATATTTT	CASSPPQGSSGNTIYF	-	TRBV4-2	TRBJ1-3	-
TGTGCCAGCGGGGGGTCCGACGTCCGGGAGCAGTACTTC	CASGGSDVREQYF	-	TRBV6-6	TRBJ2-7	-
TGTGCCAGCAGCGGAACAGGGTCCTACGAGCAGTACTTC	CASSGTGSYEQYF	-	TRBV7-9	TRBJ2-7	-
TGTGCCAGTAGTATCTCGGGGGGGATTGAGCCCCAGCATTTT	CASSISGGIEPQHF	-	TRBV19	TRBJ1-5	once
TGTGCCTCTAGGACAGGGACTATTTCGCATACCAATGGAAACACCATATATTTT	CASRTGTISHTNGNTIYF	TRBD1	TRBV25-1	TRBJ1-3	-